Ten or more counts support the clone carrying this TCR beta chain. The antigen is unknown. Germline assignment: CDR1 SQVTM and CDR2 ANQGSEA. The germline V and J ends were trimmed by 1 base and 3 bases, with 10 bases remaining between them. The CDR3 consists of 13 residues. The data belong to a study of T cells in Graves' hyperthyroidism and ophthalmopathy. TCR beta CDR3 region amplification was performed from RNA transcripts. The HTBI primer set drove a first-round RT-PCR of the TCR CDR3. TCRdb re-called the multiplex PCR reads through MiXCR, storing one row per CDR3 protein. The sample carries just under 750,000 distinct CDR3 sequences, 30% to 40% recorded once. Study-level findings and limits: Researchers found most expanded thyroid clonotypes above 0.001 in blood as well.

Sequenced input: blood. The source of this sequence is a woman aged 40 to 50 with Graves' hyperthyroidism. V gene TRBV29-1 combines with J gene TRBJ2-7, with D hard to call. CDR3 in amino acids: CSVEARANYEQYF. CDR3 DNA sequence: TGCAGCGTTGAAGCTCGCGCCAACTACGAGCAGTACTTC.